This TCR beta chain was found in a study of shared clonotypes between healthy human individuals. Study-level results: Shared across a handful of donors were roughly 4.8% of the naive CD4 clonotypes.

Positively selected for CCR7, the CD45RO-negative cells used as naive CD8 cells excluded terminally differentiated effector memory CD45RA+ cells. Only in-frame clones appear in the TCRdb table, and some are missing; sequencing was by immunoSEQ multiplex PCR. The table has hundreds of thousands of clones, around 90% seen once. With respect to this clone: Its matching antigen is unknown. Other DNA sequences in the sample encode the same CDR3.

This TCR came from a man aged 25 to 40 in good health. The specimen sequenced was naive CD8+ T cells sorted from blood.

Here the CDR3 DNA reads TGTGCCAGCAGCCCCGGGGCCTACGAGCAGTACTTC. Its protein product is CASSPGAYEQYF. The genes are TRBV6-1 and TRBJ2-7; weak D call: TRBD2 (5 bases). The germline gives CDR1 MNHNS, CDR2 SASEGT. The CDR3 covers 12 residues. The germline V and J ends were trimmed by 6 bases and 2 bases, with 8 bases remaining between them.